The 31 T cell receptor beta chains in this list originate from one sample, sequenced in a study of blood T cell repertoires in COVID-19. Data came from immunoSEQ multiplex PCR; TCRdb stores just in-frame clones and leaves some out. The sample consists of about 190,000 clones, roughly 73% of them appearing once. Sequenced sample: peripheral blood. The receptor set was obtained from a woman of 80 years or more with active or convalescent COVID-19.

V is TRBV7-9 and J is TRBJ1-2; D possibly corresponds to TRBD1 (6 bases). Between the trimmed V and J ends, which lost 5 bases and 6 bases, there was a span of 10 bases. Germline V gene sequence: CDR1 SEHNR, CDR2 FQNEAQ (reference sequence). The CDR3 has 12 amino acids. CDR3 DNA: TGTGCCAGCAGCCCGCAGGGGAATGGCTACACCTTC. It codes for CASSPQGNGYTF.

The rearrangement joins TRBV5-4 to TRBJ1-2; possibly TRBD1 for D (5 bases). The CDR3 is 14 amino acids. V lost 2 bases and J 4 bases, leaving 12 bases between the germline ends. Germline V gene lookup returns CDR1 SGHNT and CDR2 YYREEE (reference sequence). The CDR3 region is CASSFVGVPYGYTF. DNA for the CDR3: TGTGCCAGCAGCTTCGTAGGGGTTCCCTATGGCTACACCTTC.

V and J are TRBV28 and TRBJ2-3; D remains unclear. The CDR3 sequence is 12 residues long. V was trimmed by 5 bases and J by 3 bases, leaving 6 bases between them. CDR1 is MDHEN and CDR2 is SYDVKM in the germline V gene. CDR3 sequence reads: CASSGVTDTQYF. The CDR3 DNA is TGTGCCAGCAGTGGAGTTACAGATACGCAGTATTTT.

The rearrangement uses TRBV27 and TRBJ2-3, with 9 bases aligning to TRBD1. Germline V gene data show CDR1 as MNHEY and CDR2 as SMNVEV (reference sequence). The CDR3 totals 14 residues. V was clipped by 8 bases and J by 2 bases; unmatched bases: 5. The CDR3 reads CASGDRDDTDTQYF. CDR3 nucleotide sequence: TGTGCCAGCGGGGACAGGGACGACACAGATACGCAGTATTTT.

The J gene is TRBJ1-6, the V gene TRBV2, with D possibly matching TRBD1 (5 bases). This CDR3 has 17 amino acids. V was pared by 2 bases and J by 0 bases, with 11 bases between. Germline CDR1 reads SNHLY; CDR2 reads FYNNEI. CDR3 residues: CASSERGGGSYNSPLHF. CDR3 bases: TGTGCCAGCAGTGAACGGGGGGGAGGCTCCTATAATTCACCCCTCCACTTT.

The gene calls are TRBV4-3 and TRBJ1-2; tentatively, D is TRBD1 (5 bases). CDR3 length: 15 amino acids. The V gene lost 1 base and the J gene lost 7 bases, with 16 bases spanning the gap. The germline V gene encodes CDR1 LGHNA and CDR2 YSLEER. CDR3: CASSQGLGGASGYTF. The CDR3 DNA follows: TGCGCCAGCAGCCAAGGGCTGGGAGGGGCGAGTGGCTACACCTTC.

In its sample, this clone was seen once. The chain is built from TRBV27 and TRBJ2-7; tentative D call: TRBD2 (7 bases). V shed 1 base and J shed 4 bases, with 14 bases lying between them. From germline, CDR1 is MNHEY and CDR2 SMNVEV (reference sequence). The CDR3 extends over 15 amino acids. DNA for the CDR3: TGTGCCAGCAGTTTATATATCGGGGGGCGGTACGAGCAGTACTTC. Translating it yields CASSLYIGGRYEQYF.

The CDR3 region has the DNA TGCGCCAGCAGCCAAGATTTCGGCGGGGGGGCCCGGGAGACCCAGTACTTC. Its translation: CASSQDFGGGARETQYF. This chain uses TRBV4-3 with TRBJ2-5, with 9 nucleotides matching TRBD2. CDR3 length: 17 residues. Unmatched junction bases numbered 10, after V lost 0 bases and J lost 5 bases. Germline CDR1 reads LGHNA; CDR2 reads YSLEER.

The chain has TRBV27 and TRBJ1-1; TRBD1 agrees at 7 bases. Looked up from germline, CDR1 is MNHEY and CDR2 is SMNVEV (reference sequence). The CDR3 contains 14 residues. V was clipped by 5 bases and J by 11 bases; unmatched bases: 14. The CDR3 coding sequence is TGTGCCAGCAGTCCCAACCCAGGGGGGCGGGGTGCTTTCTTT. This encodes CASSPNPGGRGAFF.

The chain combines TRBV4-1 with TRBJ2-7; TRBD1 matches at 7 bases. Germline values: CDR1 MGHRA, CDR2 YSYEKL. CDR3 length: 14 amino acids. The J segment lost 0 bases and the V segment lost 4 bases, leaving 3 bases of the junction unmatched. In nucleotides, the CDR3 is TGCGCCAGCAGCCCACGACAGGGCTCCTACGAGCAGTACTTC. The encoded protein is CASSPRQGSYEQYF.

V and J are TRBV6-5 and TRBJ2-1; 8 bases align to TRBD1. Germline CDR1 reads MNHEY; CDR2 reads SVGAGI. With 6 bases clipped from V and 10 bases from J, the junction kept 14 bases outside the gene matches. The CDR3 is made up of 15 amino acids. CDR3 coding DNA: TGTGCCAGCAGCCCCACCCCCGGACAGGGAGGCGAGCAGTTCTTC. Encoded protein: CASSPTPGQGGEQFF.

J is TRBJ1-2 and V is TRBV5-1, with D maybe TRBD1 (5 bases). This CDR3 is 14 amino acids long. The germline CDR1 and CDR2 sequences are SGHRS and YFSETQ. Deletions cut 0 bases from V and 3 bases from J, with 9 bases between. The CDR3 coding sequence is TGCGCCAGCAGCTTGGGCGGGGGACACTATGGCTACACCTTC. Amino acids: CASSLGGGHYGYTF.

The chain employs TRBV6-5 and TRBJ2-7; D may be TRBD1 (6 bases). V lost 0 bases, J lost 6 bases, and 9 bases lay in between. This CDR3 has 13 residues. In germline, CDR1 is MNHEY, CDR2 SVGAGI. The CDR3 DNA reads TGTGCCAGCAGTTACTCGGGGGCGGGCGAGCAGTACTTC. This encodes CASSYSGAGEQYF.

The chain is built from TRBV4-3 and TRBJ1-6; 7 bases fit TRBD1. After removal of 3 bases from V and 9 bases from J, the junction contained 11 bases not matched to a gene. CDR1 is LGHNA and CDR2 is YSLEER in the germline V gene. The CDR3 extends over 16 amino acids. CDR3 DNA: TGCGCCAGCAGCCAGGCTACCGGGACAGCTTTTTCACCCCTCCACTTT. Amino acid sequence: CASSQATGTAFSPLHF.

The chain joins TRBV28 to TRBJ2-4, with D hard to call. This CDR3 has 13 residues. Trimming removed 7 bases from V and 8 bases from J, with 15 bases in between. CDR1 is MDHEN, CDR2 SYDVKM, per germline. The CDR3 nucleotides read TGTGCCAGCACCGAACCACCCAGTCACATTCAGTACTTC. It translates to CASTEPPSHIQYF.

The chain is built from TRBV6-5 and TRBJ1-2; unclear D gene. The CDR3 has 14 residues. Germline V gives CDR1 MNHEY, CDR2 SVGAGI. V was pared by 0 bases and J by 6 bases, with 11 bases between. The CDR3 is CASSYSPELNGYTF. CDR3 sequence (DNA): TGTGCCAGCAGTTACTCCCCTGAGTTGAATGGCTACACCTTC.

This rearrangement joins TRBV5-5 to TRBJ1-1, with unresolved D. Germline V gene data show CDR1 as SGHKS and CDR2 as YYEKEE (reference sequence). The CDR3 length is 14 residues. Trimming pared 1 base from V and 0 bases from J, leaving 7 bases between. CDR3 sequence (DNA): TGTGCCAGCAGCTTGTTAGCTGTGAACACTGAAGCTTTCTTT. Translation: CASSLLAVNTEAFF.

This rearrangement joins TRBV28 to TRBJ2-7, with a weak D call TRBD1 (5 bases). The V gene's germline CDR1 is MDHEN and CDR2 SYDVKM. V was cut by 5 bases and J by 2 bases, with 10 bases left in between. The CDR3 extends over 13 amino acids. For the CDR3, the DNA is TGTGCCAGCAGTGCAGGGTCTCCCTACGAGCAGTACTTC. Protein sequence: CASSAGSPYEQYF.

The chain recombines TRBV28 with TRBJ1-3, with D possibly matching TRBD1 (6 bases). The ends were cut back, 7 bases at V and 6 bases at J, with 16 bases in the middle. The CDR3 runs 14 residues. Germline CDR1 MDHEN, CDR2 SYDVKM. The DNA for the CDR3 is TGTGCCAGCACCGCCCCCCGGGGGGCAAACACCATATATTTT. Translation: CASTAPRGANTIYF.

V and J are TRBV7-9 and TRBJ1-1; 8 nucleotides agree with TRBD1. Germline lookup yields CDR1 SEHNR and CDR2 FQNEAQ (reference sequence). The CDR3 totals 14 residues. Trimming took 7 bases from V and 3 from J; bases not matched to a gene: 7. This CDR3 reads CASTSGGDYTEAFF. Here the CDR3 DNA reads TGTGCCAGCACCTCAGGGGGCGATTACACTGAAGCTTTCTTT. The whole variable domain, remainder taken from reference TRBV7-9 and TRBJ1-1, is DTGVSQNPRHKITKRGQNVTFRCDPISEHNRLYWYRQTLGQGPEFLTYFQNEAQLEKSRLLSDRFSAERPKGSFSTLEIQRTEQGDSAMYLCASTSGGDYTEAFFGQGTRLTVV.

The chain uses TRBV4-3 and TRBJ2-7; D is unclear. This CDR3 has 14 residues. Looked up from germline, CDR1 is LGHNA and CDR2 is YSLEER. V was trimmed by 0 bases and J by 4 bases, leaving 10 bases between them. CDR3 nucleotide sequence: TGCGCCAGCAGCCAAGACCTCGCAGTGTACGAGCAGTACTTC. Translating gives CASSQDLAVYEQYF.

V usage is TRBV6-4 and J usage is TRBJ2-1; TRBD1 aligns across 10 bases. This CDR3 has 15 amino acids. Germline-derived CDR1 and CDR2 are MRHNA and SNTAGT. Trimming at V came to 5 bases and at J to 7 bases, leaving 8 bases not matched to a gene. CDR3 residues: CASSYYGTGVNEQFF. DNA for the CDR3: TGTGCCAGCAGTTACTACGGGACAGGGGTGAATGAGCAGTTCTTC.

This sequence joins TRBV5-5 and TRBJ1-1, with 8 bases aligning to TRBD1. V shed 2 bases and J 5 bases; nucleotides not matched to a gene: 5. CDR1 SGHKS and CDR2 YYEKEE come from the germline V gene (reference sequence). The CDR3 covers 14 residues. Written as DNA, the CDR3 is TGTGCCAGCAGCTTTGGACAGGGAGGTACTGAAGCTTTCTTT. This codes for CASSFGQGGTEAFF. Full variable domain (remainder filled in from reference TRBV5-5 and TRBJ1-1): DAGVTQSPTHLIKTRGQQVTLRCSPISGHKSVSWYQQVLGQGPQFIFQYYEKEERGRGNFPDRFSARQFPNYSSELNVNALLLGDSALYLCASSFGQGGTEAFFGQGTRLTVV.

V gene TRBV19 combines with J gene TRBJ1-2; no firm D call. Germline values: CDR1 LNHDA, CDR2 SQIVND (reference sequence). The CDR3 is 13 residues long. The V end lost 3 bases, the J end lost 4 bases, and 9 bases lay between the germline ends. CDR3 DNA: TGTGCCAGTAGTATCACAGACGCCTATGGCTACACCTTC. This gives the protein CASSITDAYGYTF.

This clone appeared a few times. The chain joins TRBV10-3 to TRBJ2-3; D is possibly TRBD1 (6 bases). CDR3 length equals 12 residues. Germline values: CDR1 ENHRY, CDR2 SYGVKD. The V and J ends lost 5 bases and 3 bases respectively, with 6 bases between them. The CDR3 loop reads CAISQGTDTQYF. The CDR3 DNA sequence: TGTGCCATCAGTCAGGGGACAGATACGCAGTATTTT.

This clone was seen a handful of times. V usage is TRBV9 and J usage is TRBJ1-3, with 9 bases lining up with TRBD1. CDR1 and CDR2 (germline): SGDLS, YYNGEE. This CDR3 region has 17 residues. Trimming took 0 bases from V and 0 from J; bases not matched to a gene: 4. CDR3 DNA sequence: TGTGCCAGCAGCGTAGACTGGACAGGGGCCTCTGGAAACACCATATATTTT. Protein: CASSVDWTGASGNTIYF.

The chain links TRBV5-1 to TRBJ1-6; 10 bases line up with TRBD1. The CDR3 runs to 16 residues. The junction had 6 bases not matched to a gene; V was cut back by 3 bases and J by 6 bases. Germline CDR1 SGHRS, CDR2 YFSETQ. The CDR3 protein is CASSSDRGQGNSPLHF. The CDR3 DNA follows: TGCGCCAGCAGCTCTGACAGGGGGCAAGGTAATTCACCCCTCCACTTT.

V is TRBV5-1 and J is TRBJ2-1; 7 bases fit TRBD2. Germline V lookup: CDR1 SGHRS, CDR2 YFSETQ. The CDR3 has 16 amino acids. Trimming cost V 1 base and J 2 bases; bases outside gene matches: 6. CDR3: CASSLSPGGAYNEQFF. In DNA, the CDR3 is TGCGCCAGCAGCTTGTCTCCGGGGGGTGCCTACAATGAGCAGTTCTTC.

This chain uses TRBV3-1 (or the pseudogene TRBV3-2) with TRBJ1-2, with D hard to call. This CDR3 is 14 amino acids long. The germline V gene has CDR1 LGHDT and CDR2 YNNKEL (reference sequence). V was shortened by 5 bases and J by 5 bases, with 15 bases between the two germline ends. The CDR3 sequence is CASSDVSRGYGYTF. The CDR3 DNA reads as TGTGCCAGCAGCGATGTATCGCGCGGGTATGGCTACACCTTC.

This chain connects TRBV28 to TRBJ2-5; a possible D gene is TRBD2 (6 bases). The V end lost 10 bases, the J end lost 3 bases, and 21 bases lay between the germline ends. The V gene's germline CDR1 is MDHEN and CDR2 SYDVKM. The CDR3 consists of 15 residues. The CDR3 DNA follows: TGTGCCATTCAGAGCTGGGGGGAAGGCGAAGAGACCCAGTACTTC. It translates to CAIQSWGEGEETQYF.

This chain joins TRBV19 and TRBJ1-4; 10 nucleotides align to TRBD1. Germline values: CDR1 LNHDA, CDR2 SQIVND (reference sequence). The CDR3 runs to 15 residues. V gave up 4 bases and J gave up 6 bases; unmatched junction bases: 5. CDR3 amino acids: CASSRQTGGYEKLFF. The CDR3 coding sequence is TGTGCCAGTAGTAGGCAGACAGGGGGCTATGAAAAACTGTTTTTT.